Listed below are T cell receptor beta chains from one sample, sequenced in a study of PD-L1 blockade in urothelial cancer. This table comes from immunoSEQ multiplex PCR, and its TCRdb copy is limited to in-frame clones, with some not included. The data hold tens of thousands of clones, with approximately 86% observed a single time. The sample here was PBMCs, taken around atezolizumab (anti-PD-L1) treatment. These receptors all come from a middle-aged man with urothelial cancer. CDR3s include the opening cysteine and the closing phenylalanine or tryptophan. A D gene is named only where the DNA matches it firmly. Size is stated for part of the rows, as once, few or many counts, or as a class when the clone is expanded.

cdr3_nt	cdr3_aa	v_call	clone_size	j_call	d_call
TGTGCCAGCCGGGGTCGACCTGAAGCTTTCTTT	CASRGRPEAFF	TRBV28	.	TRBJ1-1	.
TGTGCCAGTAGTATGGCCACAGGGGAAGGGGAGCTGTTTTTT	CASSMATGEGELFF	TRBV19	.	TRBJ2-2	TRBD1
TGTGCCAGCACCCCCGGGACAGGGAAGGGAGTTGTCAAGCAGTACTTC	CASTPGTGKGVVKQYF	TRBV5-8	.	TRBJ2-7	TRBD1
TGTGCCAGTTCGGACAGGACTGTCAATGAGCAGTTCTTC	CASSDRTVNEQFF	TRBV6-1	once	TRBJ2-1	TRBD1
TGTGCCAGCAGAAGAGTTGGACAGGGGACTTACGAGCAGTACTTC	CASRRVGQGTYEQYF	TRBV2	once	TRBJ2-7	TRBD1
TGTGCCAGTAGTTCCACAGGGGGATCCGGGGAGCTGTTTTTT	CASSSTGGSGELFF	TRBV19	.	TRBJ2-2	TRBD1
TGTGCCAGCAGTTACTCCAGGACAGGGGTCTCTCAGTTCTTC	CASSYSRTGVSQFF	TRBV6-5	.	TRBJ2-1	TRBD1
TGTGCCAGCAGCTTAGTACAGGGGGATAACTATGGCTACACCTTC	CASSLVQGDNYGYTF	TRBV7-8	.	TRBJ1-2	TRBD1
TGTGCCAGCAGCCCGAGGGCGGGGACCACAGATACGCAGTATTTT	CASSPRAGTTDTQYF	TRBV11-3	.	TRBJ2-3	.
TGTGCCAGCAGTGGGACGGGGGAGGGCCTACATACGCAGTATTTT	CASSGTGEGLHTQYF	TRBV27	.	TRBJ2-3	TRBD2
TGTGCCAGCAGCTTAGCGGCCGTGAACACTGAAGCTTTCTTT	CASSLAAVNTEAFF	TRBV7-9	.	TRBJ1-1	.
TGTGCCAGCAGCAAAGCTGGAGGGGGCAACTATGGCTACACCTTC	CASSKAGGGNYGYTF	TRBV21-1	.	TRBJ1-2	.